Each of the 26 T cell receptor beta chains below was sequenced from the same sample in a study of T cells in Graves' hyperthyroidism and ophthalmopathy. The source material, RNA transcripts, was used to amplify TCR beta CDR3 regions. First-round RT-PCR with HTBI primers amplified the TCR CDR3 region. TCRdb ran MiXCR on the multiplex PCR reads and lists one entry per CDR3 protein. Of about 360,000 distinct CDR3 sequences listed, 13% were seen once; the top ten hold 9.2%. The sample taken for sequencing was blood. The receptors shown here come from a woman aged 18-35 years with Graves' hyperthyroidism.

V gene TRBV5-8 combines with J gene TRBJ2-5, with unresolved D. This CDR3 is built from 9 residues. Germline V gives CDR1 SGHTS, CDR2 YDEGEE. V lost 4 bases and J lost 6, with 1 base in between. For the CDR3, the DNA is TGTGCCAGCAGCCAGACCCAGTACTTC. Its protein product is CASSQTQYF.

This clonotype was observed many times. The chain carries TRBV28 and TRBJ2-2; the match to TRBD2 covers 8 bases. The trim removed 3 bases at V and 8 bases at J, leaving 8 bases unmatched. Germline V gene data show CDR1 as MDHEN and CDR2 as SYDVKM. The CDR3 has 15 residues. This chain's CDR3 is CASSLERETVGELFF. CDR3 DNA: TGTGCCAGCAGTTTGGAGCGGGAGACGGTTGGGGAGCTGTTTTTT.

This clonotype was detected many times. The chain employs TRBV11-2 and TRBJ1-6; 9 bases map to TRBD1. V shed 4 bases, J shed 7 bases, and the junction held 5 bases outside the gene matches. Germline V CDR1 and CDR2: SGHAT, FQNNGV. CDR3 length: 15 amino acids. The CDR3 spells CASSSPTGGNSPLHF. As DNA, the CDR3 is TGTGCCAGCAGCTCCCCGACAGGGGGGAATTCACCCCTCCACTTT.

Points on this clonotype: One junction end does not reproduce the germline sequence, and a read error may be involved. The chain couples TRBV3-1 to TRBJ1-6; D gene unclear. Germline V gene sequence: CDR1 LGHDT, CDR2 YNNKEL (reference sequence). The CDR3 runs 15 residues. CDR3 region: CAGSPFLVVNSPLHF. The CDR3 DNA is TGTGCCGGCAGCCCGTTTTTAGTAGTTAACTCACCCCTCCACTTT.

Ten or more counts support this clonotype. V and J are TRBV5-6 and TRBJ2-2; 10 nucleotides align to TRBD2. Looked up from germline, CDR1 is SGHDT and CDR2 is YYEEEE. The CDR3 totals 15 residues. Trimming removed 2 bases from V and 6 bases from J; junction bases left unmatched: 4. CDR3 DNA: TGTGCCAGCAGCTTTACTAGCGGGAAAGCCGGGGAGCTGTTTTTT. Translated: CASSFTSGKAGELFF.

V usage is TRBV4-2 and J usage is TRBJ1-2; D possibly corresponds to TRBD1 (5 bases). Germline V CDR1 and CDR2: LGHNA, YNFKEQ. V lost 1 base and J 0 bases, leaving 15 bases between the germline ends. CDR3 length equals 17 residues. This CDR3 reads CASSQVTNGASNYGYTF. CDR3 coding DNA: TGTGCCAGCAGCCAAGTTACGAACGGGGCATCTAACTATGGCTACACCTTC.

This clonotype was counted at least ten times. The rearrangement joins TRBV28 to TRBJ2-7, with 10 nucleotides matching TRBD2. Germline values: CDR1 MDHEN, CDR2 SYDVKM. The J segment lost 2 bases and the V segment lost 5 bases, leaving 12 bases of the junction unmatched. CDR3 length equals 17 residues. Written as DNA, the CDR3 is TGTGCCAGCAGTCCCTGGAATAGCGGGAGGATCCCCTACGAGCAGTACTTC. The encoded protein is CASSPWNSGRIPYEQYF.

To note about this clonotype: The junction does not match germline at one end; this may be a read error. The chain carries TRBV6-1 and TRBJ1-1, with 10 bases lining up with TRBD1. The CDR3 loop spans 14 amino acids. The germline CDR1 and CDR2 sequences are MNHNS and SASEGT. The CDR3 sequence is CTSRTGQGLTEAFF. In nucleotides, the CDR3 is TGTACCAGCAGAACGGGACAGGGGCTAACTGAAGCTTTCTTT.

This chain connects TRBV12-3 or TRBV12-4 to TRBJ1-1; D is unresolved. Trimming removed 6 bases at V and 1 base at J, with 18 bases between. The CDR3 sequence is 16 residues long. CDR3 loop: CASSPGRSFENTEAFF. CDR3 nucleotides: TGTGCCAGCAGCCCCGGACGGTCCTTTGAGAACACTGAAGCTTTCTTT.

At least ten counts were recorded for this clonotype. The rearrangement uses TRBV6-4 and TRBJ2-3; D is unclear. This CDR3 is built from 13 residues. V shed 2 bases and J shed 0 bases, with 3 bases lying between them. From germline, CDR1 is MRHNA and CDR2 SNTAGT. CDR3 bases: TGTGCCAGCAGTGACGGGAGCACAGATACGCAGTATTTT. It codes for CASSDGSTDTQYF.

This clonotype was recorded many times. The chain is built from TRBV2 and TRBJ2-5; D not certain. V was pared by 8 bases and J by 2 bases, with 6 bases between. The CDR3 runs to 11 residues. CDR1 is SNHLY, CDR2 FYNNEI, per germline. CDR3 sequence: CASGIQETQYF. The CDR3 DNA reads TGTGCCAGCGGAATTCAAGAGACCCAGTACTTC.

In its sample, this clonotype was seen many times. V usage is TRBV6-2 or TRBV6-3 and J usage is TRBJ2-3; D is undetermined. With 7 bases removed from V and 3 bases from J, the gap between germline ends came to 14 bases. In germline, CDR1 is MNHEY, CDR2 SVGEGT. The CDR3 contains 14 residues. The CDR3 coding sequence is TGTGCCAGCAAAACAGTCCGTCAAACAGATACGCAGTATTTT. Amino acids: CASKTVRQTDTQYF.

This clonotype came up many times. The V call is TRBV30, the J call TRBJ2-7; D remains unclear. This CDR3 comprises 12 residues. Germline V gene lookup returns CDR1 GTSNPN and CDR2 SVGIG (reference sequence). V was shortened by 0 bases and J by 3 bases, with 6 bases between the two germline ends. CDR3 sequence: CAWSVSVYEQYF. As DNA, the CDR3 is TGTGCCTGGAGTGTTTCGGTCTACGAGCAGTACTTC.

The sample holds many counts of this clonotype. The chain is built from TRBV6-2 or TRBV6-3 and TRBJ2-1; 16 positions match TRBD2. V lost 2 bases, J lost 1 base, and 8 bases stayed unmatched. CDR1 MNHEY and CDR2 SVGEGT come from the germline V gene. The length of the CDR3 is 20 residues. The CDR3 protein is CASSYGTSGGAGLSYNEQFF. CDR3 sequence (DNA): TGTGCCAGCAGTTACGGGACTAGCGGGGGGGCCGGTCTGTCCTACAATGAGCAGTTCTTC.

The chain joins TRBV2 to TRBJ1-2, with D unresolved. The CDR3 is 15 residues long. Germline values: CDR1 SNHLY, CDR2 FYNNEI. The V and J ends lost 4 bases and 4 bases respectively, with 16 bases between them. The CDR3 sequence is CASSGISTSSYGYTF. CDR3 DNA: TGTGCCAGCAGTGGTATCAGCACTTCATCCTATGGCTACACCTTC.

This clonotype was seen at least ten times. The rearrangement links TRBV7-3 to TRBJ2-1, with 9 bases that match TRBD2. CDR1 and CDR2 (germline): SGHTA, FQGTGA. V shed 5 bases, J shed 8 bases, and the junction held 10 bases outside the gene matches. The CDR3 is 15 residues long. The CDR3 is CASSRIAGVLDEQFF. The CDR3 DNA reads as TGTGCCAGCAGCCGAATAGCGGGAGTCTTAGATGAGCAGTTCTTC.

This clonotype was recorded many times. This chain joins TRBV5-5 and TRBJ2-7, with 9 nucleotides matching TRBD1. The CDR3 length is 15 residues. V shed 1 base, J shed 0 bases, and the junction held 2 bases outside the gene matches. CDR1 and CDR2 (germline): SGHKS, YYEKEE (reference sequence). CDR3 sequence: CASSLPGQGSYEQYF. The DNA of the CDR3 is TGTGCCAGCAGCTTGCCGGGACAGGGCTCCTACGAGCAGTACTTC.

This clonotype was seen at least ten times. The CDR3 DNA is TGTGCCAGCAGCTTAGTCAGGGGCAGGGGAGACGGTAACTATGGCTACACCTTC. The encoded protein is CASSLVRGRGDGNYGYTF. The rearrangement uses TRBV11-2 and TRBJ1-2; a weak D match, TRBD1 (6 bases). The CDR3 runs 18 residues. Germline-derived CDR1 and CDR2 are SGHAT and FQNNGV. Between the trimmed V and J ends, which lost 1 base and 1 base, there was a span of 19 bases.

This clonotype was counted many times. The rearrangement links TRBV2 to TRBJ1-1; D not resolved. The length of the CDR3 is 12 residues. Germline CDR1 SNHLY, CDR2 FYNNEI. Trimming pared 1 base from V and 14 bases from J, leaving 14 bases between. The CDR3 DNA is TGTGCCAGCAGTGAAGTAGGCAGGCGGGTATTCTTT. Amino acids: CASSEVGRRVFF.

The DNA for the CDR3 is TGCGCCAGCAGCCAAGATGGCACAGGGGGAGGGGGTGAGCAGTTCTTC. Its protein product is CASSQDGTGGGGEQFF. This chain links TRBV4-3 with TRBJ2-1; the D gene is possibly TRBD1 (8 bases). The CDR3 runs 16 residues. Germline CDR1 LGHNA, CDR2 YSLEER. The ends were cut back, 0 bases at V and 9 bases at J, with 18 bases in the middle.

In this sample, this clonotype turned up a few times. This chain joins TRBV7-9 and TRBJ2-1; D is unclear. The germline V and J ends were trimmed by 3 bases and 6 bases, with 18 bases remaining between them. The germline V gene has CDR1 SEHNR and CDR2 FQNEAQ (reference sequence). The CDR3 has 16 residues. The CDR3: CASSFYPTHGINEQFF. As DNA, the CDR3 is TGTGCCAGCAGCTTCTATCCGACTCATGGAATCAATGAGCAGTTCTTC.

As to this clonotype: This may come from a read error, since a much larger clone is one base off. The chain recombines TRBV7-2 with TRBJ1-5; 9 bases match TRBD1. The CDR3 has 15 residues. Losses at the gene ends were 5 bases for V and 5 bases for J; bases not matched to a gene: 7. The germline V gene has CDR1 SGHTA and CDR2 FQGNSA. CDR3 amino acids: CASSMTGGPDQPQHF. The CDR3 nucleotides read TGTGCCAGCAGCATGACAGGGGGTCCGGATCAGCCCCAGCATTTT.

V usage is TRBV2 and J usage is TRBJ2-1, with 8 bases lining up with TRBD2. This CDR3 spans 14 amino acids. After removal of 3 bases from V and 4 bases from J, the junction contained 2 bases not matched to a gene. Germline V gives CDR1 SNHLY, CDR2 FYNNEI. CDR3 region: CASSEAGGYNEQFF. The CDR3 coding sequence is TGTGCCAGCAGTGAGGCGGGGGGTTACAATGAGCAGTTCTTC. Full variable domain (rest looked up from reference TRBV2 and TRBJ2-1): EPEVTQTPSHQVTQMGQEVILRCVPISNHLYFYWYRQILGQKVEFLVSFYNNEISEKSEIFDDQFSVERPDGSNFTLKIRSTKLEDSAMYFCASSEAGGYNEQFFGPGTRLTVL.

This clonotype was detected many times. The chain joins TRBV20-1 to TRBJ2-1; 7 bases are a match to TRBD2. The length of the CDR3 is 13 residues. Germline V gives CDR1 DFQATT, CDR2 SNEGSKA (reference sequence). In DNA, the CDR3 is TGCAGCTGTAAGCGGGATAAGGCTGTAGGGCAGTTCTTC. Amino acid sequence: CSCKRDKAVGQFF.

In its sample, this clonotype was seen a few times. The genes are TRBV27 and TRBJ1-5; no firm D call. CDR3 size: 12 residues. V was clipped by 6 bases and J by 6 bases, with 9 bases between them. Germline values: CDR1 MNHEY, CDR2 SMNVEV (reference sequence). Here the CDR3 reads CASRRIVQPQHF. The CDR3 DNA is TGTGCCAGCAGACGCATCGTTCAGCCCCAGCATTTT.

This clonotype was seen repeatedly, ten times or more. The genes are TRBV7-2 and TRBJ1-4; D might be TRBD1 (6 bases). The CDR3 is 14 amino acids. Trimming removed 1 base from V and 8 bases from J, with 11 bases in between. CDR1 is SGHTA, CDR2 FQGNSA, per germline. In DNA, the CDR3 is TGTGCCAGCAGCTTAGGGGGCAGGGGAGAAAAACTGTTTTTT. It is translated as CASSLGGRGEKLFF. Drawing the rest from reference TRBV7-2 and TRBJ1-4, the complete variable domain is GAGVSQSPSNKVTEKGKDVELRCDPISGHTALYWYRQSLGQGLEFLIYFQGNSAPDKSGLPSDRFSAERTGGSVSTLTIQRTQQEDSAVYLCASSLGGRGEKLFFGSGTQLSVL.